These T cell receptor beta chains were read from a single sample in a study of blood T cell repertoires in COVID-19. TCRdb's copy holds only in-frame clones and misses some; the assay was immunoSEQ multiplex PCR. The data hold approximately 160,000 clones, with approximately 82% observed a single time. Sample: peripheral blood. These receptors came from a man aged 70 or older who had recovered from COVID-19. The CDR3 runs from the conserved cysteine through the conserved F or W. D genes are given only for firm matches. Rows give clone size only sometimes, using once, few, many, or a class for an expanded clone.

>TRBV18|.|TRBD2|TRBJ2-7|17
TGTGCCAGCTCACCACCTGGCATACTAGCGGGAGAGGTCGAGCAGTACTTC
CASSPPGILAGEVEQYF
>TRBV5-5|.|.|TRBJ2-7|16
TGTGCCAGCAGCTGGGGCGGGGCAGGGGGAACCTACGAGCAGTACTTC
CASSWGGAGGTYEQYF
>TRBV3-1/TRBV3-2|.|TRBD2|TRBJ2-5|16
TGTGCCAGCAGCCAAGGCAGGACTAGCGGTCAAGAGACCCAGTACTTC
CASSQGRTSGQETQYF
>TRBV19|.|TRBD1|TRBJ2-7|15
TGTGCCAGTAGCAGACAGGGAGACAGATCCTACGAGCAGTACTTC
CASSRQGDRSYEQYF
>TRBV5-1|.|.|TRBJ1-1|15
TGCGCCAGCAGTCCCCGCTCGGGGGGCGGCACTGAAGCTTTCTTT
CASSPRSGGGTEAFF
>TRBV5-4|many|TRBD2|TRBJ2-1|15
TGTGCCAGCAGCCGCACTAGCGGGGGTTACAATGAGCAGTTCTTC
CASSRTSGGYNEQFF
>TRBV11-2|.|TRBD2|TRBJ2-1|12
TGTGCCAGCAGCCCTAGCGGCAATGAGCAGTTCTTC
CASSPSGNEQFF
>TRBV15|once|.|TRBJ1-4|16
TGTGCCACCAGCCCCGAACGGGATCAGGCTAATGAAAAACTGTTTTTT
CATSPERDQANEKLFF
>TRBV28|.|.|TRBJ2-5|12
TGTGCCAGCAGTTTAAACGGGGAGACCCAGTACTTC
CASSLNGETQYF
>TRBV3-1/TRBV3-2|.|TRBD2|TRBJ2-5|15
TGTGCCAGCAGCGACCGGACTAGCGGGACGGAGACCCAGTACTTC
CASSDRTSGTETQYF
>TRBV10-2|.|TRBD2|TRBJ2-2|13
TGCGCCAGCAGACTAGCGGGAGCCGGGGAGCTGTTTTTT
CASRLAGAGELFF
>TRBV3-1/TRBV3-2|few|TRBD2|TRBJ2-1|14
TGTGCCAGCAGCCCTAGCGGGAGTCCCCATGAGCAGTTCTTC
CASSPSGSPHEQFF
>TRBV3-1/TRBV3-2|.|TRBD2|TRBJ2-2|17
TGTGCCAGCAGCCCCTATCTCCGCAGGACTAGTGCCGGGGAGCTGTTTTTT
CASSPYLRRTSAGELFF
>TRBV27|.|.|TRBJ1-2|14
TGTGCCAGCAGTGACCGGGTTGGGGCCCGCGGCTACACCTTC
CASSDRVGARGYTF
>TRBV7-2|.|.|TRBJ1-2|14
TGTGCCAGCAGCTTAGGACAGTCCGACTATGGCTACACCTTC
CASSLGQSDYGYTF
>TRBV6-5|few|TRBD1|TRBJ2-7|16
TGTGCCAGCAGTTACTCCGGGGACAGGGGAGCCTACGAGCAGTACTTC
CASSYSGDRGAYEQYF
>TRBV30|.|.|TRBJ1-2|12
TGTGCCTGGAGTGTACTGGGCGAGGGCTACACCTTC
CAWSVLGEGYTF
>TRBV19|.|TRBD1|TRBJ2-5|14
TGTGCCAGTAGTCGACAGGGTAATCAAGAGACCCAGTACTTC
CASSRQGNQETQYF
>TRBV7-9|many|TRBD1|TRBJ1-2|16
TGTGCCAGCAGCACGTCCCTCCGGGACAGGGTGCTTGGCTACACCTTC
CASSTSLRDRVLGYTF
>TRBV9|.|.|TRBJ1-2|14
TGTGCCAGCAGCGTAGGCGTGGGCGTGGATGGCTACACCTTC
CASSVGVGVDGYTF
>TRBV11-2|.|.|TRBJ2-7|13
TGTGCCAGCAGAGTAATCTCCCGGGGGGAGCAGTACTTC
CASRVISRGEQYF
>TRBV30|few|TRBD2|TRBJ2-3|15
TGTGCCTGGAGTGGGGCTAGCGGGAGCACAGATACGCAGTATTTT
CAWSGASGSTDTQYF
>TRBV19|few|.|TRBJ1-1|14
TGTGCCAGTAGATCCAACAGGGAGAACACTGAAGCTTTCTTT
CASRSNRENTEAFF
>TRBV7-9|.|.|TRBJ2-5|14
TGTGCCATACCGATAGTGGGAGAGCAGGAGACCCAGTACTTC
CAIPIVGEQETQYF
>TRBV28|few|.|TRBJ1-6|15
TGTGCCAGCAGTTTGAGGTCAGGAGGTAATTCACCCCTCCACTTT
CASSLRSGGNSPLHF
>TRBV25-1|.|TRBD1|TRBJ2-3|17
TGTGCCAGCAGTTTCATTTCGGACAGGAACCCCACAGATACGCAGTATTTT
CASSFISDRNPTDTQYF
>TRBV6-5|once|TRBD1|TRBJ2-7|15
TGTGCCAGCAGTTACAATCGACAGGGACGCTACGAGCAGTACTTC
CASSYNRQGRYEQYF
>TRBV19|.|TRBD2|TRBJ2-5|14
TGTGCCAGTAGCGGGGGGACCAATCAAGAGACCCAGTACTTC
CASSGGTNQETQYF
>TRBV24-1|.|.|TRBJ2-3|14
TGTGCCACCAGTGGGGGGGGCGGGACAGATACGCAGTATTTT
CATSGGGGTDTQYF
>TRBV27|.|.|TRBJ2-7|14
TGTGCCAGCAGTTTAGACAGGACCTCCTACGAGCAGTACTTC
CASSLDRTSYEQYF
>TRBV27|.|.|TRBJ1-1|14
TGTGCCAGCAGTTTCACACCCGGGGACACTGAAGCTTTCTTT
CASSFTPGDTEAFF
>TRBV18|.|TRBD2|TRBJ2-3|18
TGTGCCAGCTCACCACCGATTTCGCTAGCGGGAAGCACAGATACGCAGTATTTT
CASSPPISLAGSTDTQYF
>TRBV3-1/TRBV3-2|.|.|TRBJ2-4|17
TGTGCCAGCAGCCAAGATCATCAGGGGTTAGCCAAAAACATTCAGTACTTC
CASSQDHQGLAKNIQYF
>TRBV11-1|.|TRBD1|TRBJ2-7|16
TGTGCCAGCAGTCGGGACAGGCTCCAAGAATACGAGGAGCAGTACTTC
CASSRDRLQEYEEQYF
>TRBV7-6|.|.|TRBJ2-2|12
TGTGCCAGCAGCTTACCAGCGGGGGAGCTGTTTTTT
CASSLPAGELFF
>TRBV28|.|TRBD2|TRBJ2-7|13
TGTGCCAGCAGTCCTCCCGCCGGGGGGGAGCAGTACTTC
CASSPPAGGEQYF
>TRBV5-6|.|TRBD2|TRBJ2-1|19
TGTGCCAGCAGCTTGCCTTCACTAGCGGGAGGGTTTAGGCACAATGAGCAGTTCTTC
CASSLPSLAGGFRHNEQFF
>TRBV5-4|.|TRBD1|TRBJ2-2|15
TGTGCCAGCAGCTACAGGGGGCTCGGCACCGGGGAGCTGTTTTTT
CASSYRGLGTGELFF
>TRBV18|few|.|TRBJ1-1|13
TGTGCCAGCTCACCACCGGTTAGGACAGAAGCTTTCTTT
CASSPPVRTEAFF
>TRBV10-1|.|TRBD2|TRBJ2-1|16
TGCGCCAGCAGTGAGTCGAGTACCCGGGGGGGCTATGAGCAGTTCTTC
CASSESSTRGGYEQFF
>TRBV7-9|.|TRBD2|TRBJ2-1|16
TGTGCCAGCAGCTTAGCGCGAGCGGGAGCTCACAATGAGCAGTTCTTC
CASSLARAGAHNEQFF
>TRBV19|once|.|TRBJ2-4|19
TGTGCCAGTAGTATAGGGACATCTTCTTTCACGGTAGCCAAAAACATTCAGTACTTC
CASSIGTSSFTVAKNIQYF
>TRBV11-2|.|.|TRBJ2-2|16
TGTGCCAGCAGCTTAGTGAGCGCGGGATTAGACGGGGAGCTGTTTTTT
CASSLVSAGLDGELFF
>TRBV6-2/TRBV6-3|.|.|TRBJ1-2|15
TGTGCCAGCAGTAATGCACAGGGACCCTATTCCGGCTACACCTTC
CASSNAQGPYSGYTF
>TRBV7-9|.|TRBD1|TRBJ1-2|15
TGTGCCAGCAGCCCTCCGGGACAGACTAACTATGGCTACACCTTC
CASSPPGQTNYGYTF